This T cell receptor beta chain was recovered during a study of T cells expressing NK-cell markers. About the research overall: Researchers got TCR beta repertoires out of sorted CD3+CD56+NKG2C+, CD3+CD56+NKG2C- and CD3+CD56-NKG2C+ T cells.

5'RACE template switching built TCR beta cDNA with unique molecular identifiers. Following a re-call of the 5' RACE reads, TCRdb has one entry per CDR3 protein and lacks DNA. The table lists 550,000 to 600,000 distinct CDR3 sequences, with around 3.3% in the top ten. The sample taken for sequencing was blood T cells: a sorted CD56 or NKG2C T cell subset, CD4+ or CD8+ T cells, or bulk PBMC T cells (not recorded which). This receptor was taken from a man between 18 and 29 years old in good health.

The CDR3 reads CATSDPTSGSVYEQYF. The genes are TRBV24-1 and TRBJ2-7; TCRdb's D gene call, TRBD2, goes unchecked for lack of DNA. The CDR3 loop spans 16 amino acids. Germline assignment: CDR1 KGHDR and CDR2 SFDVKD.